The 6 T cell receptor beta chains given below trace back to one sample, sequenced in a study of T-cell reconstitution after alpha-beta-depleted transplantation in children. The authors prepared the TCRbeta library with unique molecular identifiers. A single record per CDR3 protein comes from TCRdb applying MiXCR to the PCR reads. The sample lists 600,000 to 700,000 distinct CDR3 sequences, about 12% occurring once. The sequencing here drew on PBMCs, taken before TCRalphabeta/CD19-depleted stem cell transplant. These receptors came from a girl aged 2 to 10 with congenital amegakaryocytic thrombocytopenia, due to receive a stem cell transplant.

This chain uses TRBV10-3 with TRBJ2-7; 10 bases map to TRBD2. Germline V gives CDR1 ENHRY, CDR2 SYGVKD. Trimming removed 6 bases from V and 1 base from J; junction bases left unmatched: 0. The CDR3 consists of 13 residues. CDR3 nucleotides: TGTGCCATCAGAGCGGGAGGGTCCTACGAGCAGTACTTC. This encodes CAIRAGGSYEQYF.

The V gene is TRBV27, the J gene TRBJ2-1, with TRBD2 identical over 9 bases. The CDR3 consists of 19 residues. V was pared by 5 bases and J by 0 bases, with 14 bases of the junction left unmatched. Germline CDR1 and CDR2: MNHEY and SMNVEV (reference sequence). The DNA for the CDR3 is TGTGCCAGCAGTCCCTTCGGGGGCCTAGCGGGGCCCTCCTACAATGAGCAGTTCTTC. It codes for CASSPFGGLAGPSYNEQFF.

In its sample, this clonotype was seen a few times. The rearrangement joins TRBV28 to TRBJ2-6, with 7 positions matching TRBD1. Germline V CDR1 and CDR2: MDHEN, SYDVKM. V shed 7 bases, J shed 2 bases, and the junction held 14 bases outside the gene matches. This CDR3 contains 18 residues. CDR3 protein: CASTKQIDRVAGANVLTF. For the CDR3, the DNA is TGTGCCAGCACAAAACAGATTGACAGGGTAGCTGGGGCCAACGTCCTGACTTTC.

This clonotype was seen at least ten times. In DNA form, the CDR3 reads TGCGCCAGCAGCTTTTCCACCCTTGGTAATGAGCAGTTCTTC. This encodes CASSFSTLGNEQFF. This chain connects TRBV5-1 to TRBJ2-1, with D hard to call. The CDR3 loop spans 14 amino acids. Deletions cut 2 bases from V and 7 bases from J, with 13 bases between. Germline CDR1 SGHRS, CDR2 YFSETQ.

Concerning this clonotype: A read error may be the cause here, since a much bigger clone is one base away. J is TRBJ2-3 and V is TRBV11-2, with no clear D. The J call is doubtful: the DNA matches TRBJ1-5 better. Germline V gives CDR1 SGHAT, CDR2 FQNNGV. The CDR3 sequence is 16 residues long. CDR3 bases: TGTGCCAGCAGCTCCCCGAGGGCCAACGAGTCTAATACGCAGCATTTT. This gives the protein CASSSPRANESNTQHF.

This chain joins TRBV5-6 and TRBJ2-2; no firm D call. The V and J ends lost 0 bases and 3 bases respectively, with 9 bases between them. CDR3 length: 15 residues. Per the germline V gene, CDR1 is SGHDT and CDR2 is YYEEEE. CDR3 residues: CASSLVPSDTGELFF. For the CDR3, the DNA is TGTGCCAGCAGCTTGGTCCCCAGCGACACCGGGGAGCTGTTTTTT.